One TCR beta chain is described in this entry. Its target is not known. This is likely a read error, given that the CDR3 carries no conserved phenylalanine or tryptophan at its end. These data are taken from a study of regulatory T cells in long-lasting Graves disease. The sample's time point: newly diagnosed GD, antithyroid drugs for less than 3 months. Making the TCR library involved RNA that had been extracted from PBMCs. Graves' disease diagnosis was established per American Thyroid Association guidelines. Study observations and caveats: Repertoires from persistent disease leaned toward TRBV28, TRBJ1-2 and TRBJ2-5. Patients with persistent disease shared some 2,500 public clonotypes, outpacing the roughly 1,000 shared by new patients.

The V and J ends lost 3 bases and 0 bases respectively, with 9 bases between them. Germline-derived CDR1 and CDR2 are MGHRA and YSYEKL. This CDR3 has 14 amino acids. HTBI primers from iRepertoire and Arm-PCR of CDR3 regions yielded the TCR beta libraries. TCRdb itself ran the multiplex PCR reads through MiXCR, one entry per CDR3 protein. The sample holds about 440,000 distinct CDR3 sequences; 15% are singletons and the top ten take around 15%. These data are also associated with another study on T cells in Graves' hyperthyroidism and ophthalmopathy. This second report adds: The model anticipated ophthalmopathy a median around six months pre-onset.

Here the sequenced sample was peripheral blood mononuclear cells (PBMCs), taken at new diagnosis, from a patient treated with antithyroid drugs. The sequence was obtained from a woman in her twenties or thirties with Graves disease. V usage is TRBV4-1 and J usage is TRBJ2-7; maybe TRBD2 (6 bases). CDR3 DNA: TGCGCCAGCAGCCAGACTAGTTCCTCCTACGAGCAGTACCTC. Translation: CASSQTSSSYEQYL.